This TCR beta chain was documented in a study of beta chain features in type 1 diabetes. Study-wide findings and caveats: High TCR expression in some cells could lead to their over-representation in cDNA sequencing. Across patients, naive, central memory and Treg TCRB repertoires exhibited apparently greater similarity than was observed across healthy donors. Shorter templates might be favored by PCR, and equally so in patients and in controls. Type 1 diabetes patients showed fewer insertions and more deletions at VDJ junctions. Type 1 diabetes patients had TCRB CDR3s that were shorter (moderately but significantly so) in all four CD4+ subsets.

V was cut by 0 bases and J by 4 bases, with 10 bases left in between. Germline V gene sequence: CDR1 SEHNR, CDR2 FQNEAQ (reference sequence). The CDR3 covers 15 residues. This clone was detected a few times. Its antigen is unidentified. Reverse transcription of all isolated RNA meant that expressed TCRB transcripts were sequenced. Only in-frame clones appear in the TCRdb table, and some are missing; sequencing was by immunoSEQ multiplex PCR. Among some 700,000 clones listed, 13% were seen once. The sample was naive CD4+ T cells from blood. V and J are TRBV7-9 and TRBJ2-1; weak D call: TRBD1 (6 bases). The origin of this receptor is a man aged 18-30 years with type 1 diabetes. This CDR3 reads CASSLALTGYNEQFF. The CDR3 DNA sequence: TGTGCCAGCAGCTTAGCTCTGACAGGATACAATGAGCAGTTCTTC. The full variable domain, rest sourced from reference TRBV7-9 and TRBJ2-1, is DTGVSQNPRHKITKRGQNVTFRCDPISEHNRLYWYRQTLGQGPEFLTYFQNEAQLEKSRLLSDRFSAERPKGSFSTLEIQRTEQGDSAMYLCASSLALTGYNEQFFGPGTRLTVL.